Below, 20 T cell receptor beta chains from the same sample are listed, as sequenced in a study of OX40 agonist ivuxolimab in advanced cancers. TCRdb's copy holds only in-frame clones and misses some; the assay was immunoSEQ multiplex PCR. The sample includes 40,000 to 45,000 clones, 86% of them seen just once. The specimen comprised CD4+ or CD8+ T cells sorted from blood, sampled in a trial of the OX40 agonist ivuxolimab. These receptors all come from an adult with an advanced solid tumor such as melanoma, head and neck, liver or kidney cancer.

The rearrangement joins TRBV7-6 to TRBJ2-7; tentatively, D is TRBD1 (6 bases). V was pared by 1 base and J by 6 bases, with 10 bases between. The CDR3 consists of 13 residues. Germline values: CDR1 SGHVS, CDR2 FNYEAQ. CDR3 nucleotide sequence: TGTGCCAGCAGCTTAGGTGGACAGTTCGAGCAGTACTTC. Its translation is CASSLGGQFEQYF.

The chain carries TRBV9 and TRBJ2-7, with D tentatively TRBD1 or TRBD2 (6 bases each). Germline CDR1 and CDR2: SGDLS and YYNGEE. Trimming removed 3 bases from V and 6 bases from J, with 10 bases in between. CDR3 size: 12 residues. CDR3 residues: CASSGGGREQYF. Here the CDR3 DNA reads TGTGCCAGCAGCGGAGGGGGGCGCGAGCAGTACTTC.

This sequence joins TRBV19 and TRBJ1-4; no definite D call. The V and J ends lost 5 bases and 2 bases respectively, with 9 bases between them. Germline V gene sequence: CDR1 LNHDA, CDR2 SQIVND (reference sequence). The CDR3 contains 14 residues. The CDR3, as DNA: TGTGCCAGTAGTTATCGACTGACTAATGAAAAACTGTTTTTT. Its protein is CASSYRLTNEKLFF.

CDR3 in DNA: TGTGCCAGTATTAAACAGGGGTATTTTTATGGCTACACCTTC. This codes for CASIKQGYFYGYTF. The chain joins TRBV19 to TRBJ1-2; 7 positions match TRBD1. J was trimmed by 5 bases and V by 7 bases; bases with no gene match: 10. Germline CDR1 is LNHDA and CDR2 is SQIVND (reference sequence). This CDR3 has 14 residues.

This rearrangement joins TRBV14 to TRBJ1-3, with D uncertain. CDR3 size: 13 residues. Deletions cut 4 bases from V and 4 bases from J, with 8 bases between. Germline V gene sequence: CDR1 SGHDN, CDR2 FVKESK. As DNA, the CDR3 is TGTGCCAGCAGCCCATCAGCAGGAAACACCATATATTTT. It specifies CASSPSAGNTIYF. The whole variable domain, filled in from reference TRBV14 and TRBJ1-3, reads EAGVTQFPSHSVIEKGQTVTLRCDPISGHDNLYWYRRVMGKEIKFLLHFVKESKQDESGMPNNRFLAERTGGTYSTLKVQPAELEDSGVYFCASSPSAGNTIYFGEGSWLTVV.

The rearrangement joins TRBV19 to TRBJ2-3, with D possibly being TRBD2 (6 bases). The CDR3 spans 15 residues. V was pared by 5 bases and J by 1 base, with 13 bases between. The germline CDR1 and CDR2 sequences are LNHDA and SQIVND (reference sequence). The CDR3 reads CASSPGVLRTDTQYF. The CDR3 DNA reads TGTGCCAGTAGTCCGGGGGTACTACGCACAGATACGCAGTATTTT.

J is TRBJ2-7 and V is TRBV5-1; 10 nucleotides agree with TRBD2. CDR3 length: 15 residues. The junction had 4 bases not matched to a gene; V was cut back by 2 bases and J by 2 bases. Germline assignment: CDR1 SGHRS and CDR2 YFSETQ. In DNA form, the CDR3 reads TGCGCCAGCAGCTTTGTTAGCGGGGGGACCTACGAGCAGTACTTC. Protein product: CASSFVSGGTYEQYF.

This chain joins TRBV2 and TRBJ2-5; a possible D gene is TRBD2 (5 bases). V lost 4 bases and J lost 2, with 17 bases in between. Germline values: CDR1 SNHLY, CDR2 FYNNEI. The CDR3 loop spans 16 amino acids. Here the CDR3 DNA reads TGTGCCAGCAGTGCTAGAAAACCCGGAGGTCAAGAGACCCAGTACTTC. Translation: CASSARKPGGQETQYF.

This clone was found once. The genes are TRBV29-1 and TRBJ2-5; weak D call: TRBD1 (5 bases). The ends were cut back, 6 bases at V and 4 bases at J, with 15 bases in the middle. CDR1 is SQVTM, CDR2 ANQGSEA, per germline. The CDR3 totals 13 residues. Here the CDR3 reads CSVAGPQGETQYF. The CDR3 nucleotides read TGCAGCGTGGCCGGGCCTCAGGGAGAGACCCAGTACTTC.

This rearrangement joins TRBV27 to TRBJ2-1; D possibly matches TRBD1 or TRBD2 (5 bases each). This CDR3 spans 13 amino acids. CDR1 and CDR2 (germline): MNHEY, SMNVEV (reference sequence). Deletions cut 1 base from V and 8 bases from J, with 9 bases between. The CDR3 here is CASSLLLGDEQFF. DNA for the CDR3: TGTGCCAGCAGTTTATTGTTGGGGGATGAGCAGTTCTTC.

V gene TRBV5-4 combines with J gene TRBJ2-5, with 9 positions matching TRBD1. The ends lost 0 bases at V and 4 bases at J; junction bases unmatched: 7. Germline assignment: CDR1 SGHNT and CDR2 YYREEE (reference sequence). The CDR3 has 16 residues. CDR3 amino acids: CASSLDWDRAGETQYF. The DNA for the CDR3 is TGTGCCAGCAGCTTGGATTGGGACAGGGCTGGAGAGACCCAGTACTTC. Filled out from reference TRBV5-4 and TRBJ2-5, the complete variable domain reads ETGVTQSPTHLIKTRGQQVTLRCSSQSGHNTVSWYQQALGQGPQFIFQYYREEENGRGNFPPRFSGLQFPNYSSELNVNALELDDSALYLCASSLDWDRAGETQYFGPGTRLLVL.

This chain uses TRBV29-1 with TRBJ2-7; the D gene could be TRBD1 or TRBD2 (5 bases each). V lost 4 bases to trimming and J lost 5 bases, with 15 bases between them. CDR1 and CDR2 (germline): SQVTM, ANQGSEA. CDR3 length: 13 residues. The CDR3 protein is CSVAQGDEDEQYF. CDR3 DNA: TGCAGCGTTGCCCAAGGGGACGAGGACGAGCAGTACTTC.

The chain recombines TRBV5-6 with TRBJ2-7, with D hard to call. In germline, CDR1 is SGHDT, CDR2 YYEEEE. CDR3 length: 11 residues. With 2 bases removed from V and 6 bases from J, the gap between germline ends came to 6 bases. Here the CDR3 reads CASSLGIEQYF. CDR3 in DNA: TGTGCCAGCAGCTTAGGAATCGAGCAGTACTTC.

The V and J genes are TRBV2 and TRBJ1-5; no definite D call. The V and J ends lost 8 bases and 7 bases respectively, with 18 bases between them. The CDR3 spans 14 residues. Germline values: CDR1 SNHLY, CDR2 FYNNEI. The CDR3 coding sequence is TGTGCCAGCGACTGGACCATCAACGGGCAGCCCCAGCATTTT. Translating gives CASDWTINGQPQHF. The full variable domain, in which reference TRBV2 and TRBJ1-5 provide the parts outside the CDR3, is EPEVTQTPSHQVTQMGQEVILRCVPISNHLYFYWYRQILGQKVEFLVSFYNNEISEKSEIFDDQFSVERPDGSNFTLKIRSTKLEDSAMYFCASDWTINGQPQHFGDGTRLSIL.

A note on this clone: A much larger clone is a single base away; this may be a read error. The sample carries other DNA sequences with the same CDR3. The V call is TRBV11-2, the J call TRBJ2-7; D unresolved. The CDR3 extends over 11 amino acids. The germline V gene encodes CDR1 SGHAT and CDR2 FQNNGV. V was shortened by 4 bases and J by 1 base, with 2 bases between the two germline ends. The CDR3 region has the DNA TGTGCCAGCAGCTCTTCCTACGAGCAGTACTTC. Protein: CASSSSYEQYF.

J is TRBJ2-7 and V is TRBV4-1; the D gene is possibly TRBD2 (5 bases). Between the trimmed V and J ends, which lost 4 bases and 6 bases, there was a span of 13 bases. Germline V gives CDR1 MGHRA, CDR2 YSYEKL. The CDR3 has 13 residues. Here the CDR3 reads CASSPSTSGEQYF. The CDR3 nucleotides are TGCGCCAGCAGCCCTTCAACCAGCGGCGAGCAGTACTTC.

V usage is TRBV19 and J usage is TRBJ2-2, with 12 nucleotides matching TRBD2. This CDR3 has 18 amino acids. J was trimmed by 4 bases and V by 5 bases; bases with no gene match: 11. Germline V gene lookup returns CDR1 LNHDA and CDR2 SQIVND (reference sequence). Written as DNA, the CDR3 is TGTGCCAGTAGTCATAAGCTAGGACTAGCGGGGCTCACCGGGGAGCTGTTTTTT. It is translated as CASSHKLGLAGLTGELFF.

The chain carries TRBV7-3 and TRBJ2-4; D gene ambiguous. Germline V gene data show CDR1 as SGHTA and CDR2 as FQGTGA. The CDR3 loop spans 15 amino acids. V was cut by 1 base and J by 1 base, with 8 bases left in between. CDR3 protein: CASSLSVGAKNIQYF. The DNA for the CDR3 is TGTGCCAGCAGCTTAAGTGTCGGGGCCAAAAACATTCAGTACTTC.

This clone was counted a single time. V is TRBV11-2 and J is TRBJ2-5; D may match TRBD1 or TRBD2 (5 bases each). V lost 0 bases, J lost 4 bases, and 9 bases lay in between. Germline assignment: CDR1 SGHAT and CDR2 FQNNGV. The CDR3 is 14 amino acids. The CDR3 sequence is CASSLDLRGETQYF. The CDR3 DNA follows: TGTGCCAGCAGCTTAGATTTGAGGGGAGAGACCCAGTACTTC.

The CDR3 coding sequence is TGTGCCAGAAGCTTGGCCAGCGGGACGCTTGTGGAGCAGTTCTTC. This encodes CARSLASGTLVEQFF. This chain connects TRBV5-3 to TRBJ2-1; 7 bases match TRBD2. TRBV5-3 is placed among ORFs of uncertain function. V shed 0 bases, J shed 10 bases, and the junction held 10 bases outside the gene matches. The CDR3 contains 15 residues.